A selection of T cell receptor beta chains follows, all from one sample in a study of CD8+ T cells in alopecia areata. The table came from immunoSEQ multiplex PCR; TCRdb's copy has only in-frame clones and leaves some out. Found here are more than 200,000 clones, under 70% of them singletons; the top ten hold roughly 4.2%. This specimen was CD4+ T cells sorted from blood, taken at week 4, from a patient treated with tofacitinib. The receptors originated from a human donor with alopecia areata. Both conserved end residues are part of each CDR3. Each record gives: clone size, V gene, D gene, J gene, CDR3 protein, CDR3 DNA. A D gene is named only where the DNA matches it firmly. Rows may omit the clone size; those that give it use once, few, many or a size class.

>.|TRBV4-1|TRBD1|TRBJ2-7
CASSQVITGGKGEQYF
TGCGCCAGCAGCCAAGTGATAACAGGGGGCAAAGGCGAGCAGTACTTC
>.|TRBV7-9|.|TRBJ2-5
CASSLTWQGKQETQYF
TGTGCCAGCAGCTTAACCTGGCAGGGAAAACAAGAGACCCAGTACTTC
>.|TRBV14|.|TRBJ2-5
CASSRFQTQYF
TGTGCCAGCAGCCGATTCCAGACCCAGTACTTC
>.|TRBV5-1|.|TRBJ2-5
CASTQSDGAVETQYF
TGCGCCAGCACCCAATCGGACGGGGCCGTGGAGACCCAGTACTTC
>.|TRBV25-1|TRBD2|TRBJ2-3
CASSSGAPDTQYF
TGTGCCAGCAGTAGCGGGGCCCCAGATACGCAGTATTTT
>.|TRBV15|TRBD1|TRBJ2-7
CATGQGREQYF
TGTGCCACTGGACAGGGGCGCGAGCAGTACTTC
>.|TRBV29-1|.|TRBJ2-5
CSVSEGTSRGETQYF
TGCAGCGTTTCCGAGGGCACTAGCCGGGGTGAGACCCAGTACTTC
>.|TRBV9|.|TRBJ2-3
CASSVKAGTDTQYF
TGTGCCAGCAGCGTGAAAGCGGGCACAGATACGCAGTATTTT
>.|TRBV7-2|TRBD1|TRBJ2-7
CASSPRQGGEQYF
TGTGCCAGCAGCCCCAGACAGGGGGGGGAGCAGTACTTC
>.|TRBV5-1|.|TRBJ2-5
CASSLGTAGQTQYF
TGCGCCAGCAGCTTGGGGACGGCGGGCCAGACCCAGTACTTC
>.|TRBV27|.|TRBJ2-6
CASSTIQGSPTSGANVLTF
TGTGCCAGCAGCACTATACAGGGAAGCCCTACCTCTGGGGCCAACGTCCTGACTTTC
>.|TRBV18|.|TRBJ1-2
CASSPPMKGEIDYGYTF
TGTGCCAGCTCACCACCGATGAAGGGAGAAATCGACTATGGCTACACCTTC
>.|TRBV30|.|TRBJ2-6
CAWSVGQGANVLTF
TGTGCCTGGAGTGTTGGCCAGGGGGCCAACGTCCTGACTTTC
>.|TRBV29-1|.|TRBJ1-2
CSLKEASGYTF
TGCAGCTTGAAGGAGGCGAGTGGCTACACCTTC
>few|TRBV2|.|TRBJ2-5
CASSNDRAGETQYF
TGTGCCAGCAGTAACGACAGGGCGGGGGAGACCCAGTACTTC
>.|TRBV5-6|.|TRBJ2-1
CASSLGLSYNEQFF
TGTGCCAGCAGCTTGGGGCTATCCTACAATGAGCAGTTCTTC
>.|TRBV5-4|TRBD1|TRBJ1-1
CASRVGQGAEAFF
TGTGCCAGCAGGGTTGGACAGGGGGCTGAAGCTTTCTTT
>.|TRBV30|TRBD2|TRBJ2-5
CAWSVLAGGRETQYF
TGTGCCTGGAGTGTACTGGCGGGGGGGCGGGAGACCCAGTACTTC
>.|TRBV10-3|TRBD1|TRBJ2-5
CATRRDSTQQETQYF
TGTGCCACTCGAAGGGACAGCACCCAGCAAGAGACCCAGTACTTC
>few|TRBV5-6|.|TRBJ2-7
CASSSPGGEQYF
TGTGCCAGCAGCTCCCCCGGGGGCGAGCAGTACTTC
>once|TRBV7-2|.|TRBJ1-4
CASSLEWQGAELFF
TGTGCCAGCAGCTTAGAATGGCAGGGAGCGGAACTGTTTTTT
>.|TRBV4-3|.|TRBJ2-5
CASSQSLTRETQYF
TGCGCCAGCAGCCAAAGCCTGACCCGCGAGACCCAGTACTTC
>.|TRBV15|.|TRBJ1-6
CATSRVKPIDSPLHF
TGTGCCACCAGCAGAGTTAAACCGATCGATTCACCCCTCCACTTT
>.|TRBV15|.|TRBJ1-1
CATRGEEAFF
TGTGCCACCCGGGGGGAGGAAGCTTTCTTT
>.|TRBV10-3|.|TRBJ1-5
CAISHQGSGNQPQHF
TGTGCCATCAGCCATCAGGGATCCGGCAATCAGCCCCAGCATTTT
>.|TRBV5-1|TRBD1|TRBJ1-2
CASSPTGRGDYGYTF
TGCGCCAGCAGCCCGACAGGGCGCGGGGACTATGGCTACACCTTC
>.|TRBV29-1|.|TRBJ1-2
CSVEDRNYGYTF
TGCAGCGTTGAAGACAGGAACTATGGCTACACCTTC